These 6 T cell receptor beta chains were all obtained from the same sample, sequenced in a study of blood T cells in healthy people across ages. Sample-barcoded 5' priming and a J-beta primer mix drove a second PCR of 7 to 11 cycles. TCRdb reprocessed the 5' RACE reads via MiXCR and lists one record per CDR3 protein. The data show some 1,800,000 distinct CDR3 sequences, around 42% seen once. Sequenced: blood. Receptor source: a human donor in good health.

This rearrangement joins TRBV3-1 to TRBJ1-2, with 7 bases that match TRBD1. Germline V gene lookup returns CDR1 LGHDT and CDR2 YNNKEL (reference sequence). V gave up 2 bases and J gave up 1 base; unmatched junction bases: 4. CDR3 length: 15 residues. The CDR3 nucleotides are TGTGCCAGCAGCCAAACAGGGGTCGATAACTATGGCTACACCTTC. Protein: CASSQTGVDNYGYTF.

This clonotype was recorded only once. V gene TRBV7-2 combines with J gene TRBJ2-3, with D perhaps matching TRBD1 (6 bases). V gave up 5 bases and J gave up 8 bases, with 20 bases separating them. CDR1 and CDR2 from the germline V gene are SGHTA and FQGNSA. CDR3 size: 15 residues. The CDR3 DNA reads TGTGCCAGCAGCCGAGGACAGAACTTACAGATTACGCAGTATTTT. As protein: CASSRGQNLQITQYF.

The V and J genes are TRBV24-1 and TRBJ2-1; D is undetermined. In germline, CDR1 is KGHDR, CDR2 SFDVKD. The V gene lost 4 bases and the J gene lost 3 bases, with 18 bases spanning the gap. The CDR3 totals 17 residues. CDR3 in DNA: TGTGCCACCAGTGAGGGATACAGTACCCTCCGCTACAATGAGCAGTTCTTC. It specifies CATSEGYSTLRYNEQFF.

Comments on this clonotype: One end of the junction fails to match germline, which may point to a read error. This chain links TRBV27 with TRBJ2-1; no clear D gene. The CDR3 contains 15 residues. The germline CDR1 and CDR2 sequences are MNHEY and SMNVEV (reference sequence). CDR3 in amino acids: CASSLETSSYNKQFF. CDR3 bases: TGTGCCAGCAGTCTTGAGACAAGCTCCTACAATAAGCAGTTCTTC.

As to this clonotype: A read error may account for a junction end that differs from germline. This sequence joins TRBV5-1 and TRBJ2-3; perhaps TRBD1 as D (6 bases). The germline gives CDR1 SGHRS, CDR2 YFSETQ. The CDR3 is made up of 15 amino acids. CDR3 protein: CAGSLVGARTDTQYF. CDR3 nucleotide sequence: TGCGCCGGCAGCTTGGTGGGGGCCCGCACAGATACGCAGTATTTT.

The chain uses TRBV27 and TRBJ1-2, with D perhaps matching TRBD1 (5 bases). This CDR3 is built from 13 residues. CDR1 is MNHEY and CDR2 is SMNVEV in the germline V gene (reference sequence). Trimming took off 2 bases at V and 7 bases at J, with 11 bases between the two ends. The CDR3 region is CASSLRGESGYTF. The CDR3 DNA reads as TGTGCCAGCAGTTTAAGAGGGGAAAGTGGCTACACCTTC.